The clone carrying this TCR beta chain has a single count. Its target is not known. Trimming removed 0 bases from V and 4 bases from J, with 11 bases in between. Germline V gene data show CDR1 as SGHKS and CDR2 as YYEKEE (reference sequence). The CDR3 covers 15 residues. The source of the sample is a study of T cell repertoires in cytomegalovirus infection. One entry per CDR3 protein results from TCRdb running MiXCR on the reads. The table includes around 710,000 distinct CDR3 sequences, 25% to 30% detected once. The clonotype comes from a human donor in good health (CMV status not recorded). Some clones in this sample may be carry-over from other donors' samples. V and J are TRBV5-5 and TRBJ1-5; D ambiguous. Sequencing was performed on cultured CD8+ T cells from PBMCs, taken from culture after CMV antigen stimulation. The DNA of the CDR3 is TGTGCCAGCAGCTTGGAGCAGGCGCTTAATCAGCCCCAGCATTTT. This sequence encodes CASSLEQALNQPQHF. Supplemented by reference TRBV5-5 and TRBJ1-5, the full variable domain reads DAGVTQSPTHLIKTRGQQVTLRCSPISGHKSVSWYQQVLGQGPQFIFQYYEKEERGRGNFPDRFSARQFPNYSSELNVNALLLGDSALYLCASSLEQALNQPQHFGDGTRLSIL.